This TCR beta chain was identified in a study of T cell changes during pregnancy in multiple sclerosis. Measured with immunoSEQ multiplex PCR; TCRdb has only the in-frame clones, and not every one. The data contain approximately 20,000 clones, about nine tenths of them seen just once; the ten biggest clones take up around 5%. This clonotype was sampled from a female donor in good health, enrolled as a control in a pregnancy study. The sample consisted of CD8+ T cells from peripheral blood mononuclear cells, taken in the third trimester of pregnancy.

CDR3 protein: CASSLARGADTQYF. CDR3 DNA: TGTGCCAGCAGCTTAGCCCGGGGAGCAGATACGCAGTATTTT. V gene TRBV7-2 combines with J gene TRBJ2-3, with D perhaps TRBD2 (5 bases). CDR1 is SGHTA, CDR2 FQGNSA, per germline. The V end was cut by 0 bases, the J end by 4 bases, with 8 bases between. CDR3 size: 14 residues.